This T cell receptor beta chain was documented in a study of shared clonotypes between healthy human individuals. Study information: CD4 naive and memory got three plates each, CD8 naive two, CD8 memory one.

From CD4+ cells came CD45RA+ naive and CD45RA-negative memory subsets. With respect to this clone: Its antigen is as yet unknown. This same CDR3 is encoded by further DNA sequences in the sample.

Overall study findings and caveats: The donor pool, a small one, limited the genetic and exposure-history diversity represented.

Trimming took 7 bases from V and 1 from J; bases not matched to a gene: 5. The length of the CDR3 is 14 residues. CDR1 is MNHEY and CDR2 is SVGAGI in the germline V gene. In the original analysis: ImmunoSEQ output held junction-only sequences without quality scores, so filtering differed. The table came from immunoSEQ multiplex PCR; TCRdb's copy has only in-frame clones and leaves some out. V, J and clone size are taken as reported in that table, and D and trimming were inferred from the DNA itself. The data contain 2,500,000 or so clones, approximately 90% of them singletons. This sequence was found in a man aged 18 to 30 in good health. The sample was naive CD4+ T cells sorted from blood. Subset in this sample: CD45RA+ positively selected. V gene TRBV6-5 combines with J gene TRBJ2-7; 9 bases map to TRBD1. In DNA form, the CDR3 reads TGTGCCAGCATCCCCGACAGGGGGTCCTACGAGCAGTACTTC. Encoded protein: CASIPDRGSYEQYF.